This TCR beta chain came from a study of identical twins. Whole-study findings and limits: Insertions were reduced in abundant cord blood beta clonotypes but not in memory repertoires. Researchers reported weaker excess twin sharing in beta out-of-frame sequences. Analyses of zero insertions could, in part, be confounded by invariant MAIT and iNKT cells. Conclusions rested on cross-sectional statistics rather than following the same donors.

TCRdb re-analysed the 5' RACE reads in MiXCR, keeping a single row per CDR3 protein. This sample yields hundreds of thousands of distinct CDR3 sequences, of which 5.5% to 6.5% are seen a single time; around 1.9% belongs to the top ten. Germline CDR1 MGHRA, CDR2 YSYEKL. CDR3 length: 15 residues. V shed 1 base and J shed 7 bases, with 11 bases lying between them. On this clonotype itself: Its antigen is as yet unknown.

The sequence derives from a man aged 18 to 35 in good health. The J gene is TRBJ2-6, the V gene TRBV4-1; D is unclear. Material for sequencing was naive T cells sorted from blood. Here the CDR3 DNA reads TGCGCCAGCAGCCAAGGAGGTTTTATAGCCAACGTCCTGACTTTC. Protein sequence: CASSQGGFIANVLTF.